This TCR beta chain is from a study of blood T cell repertoires in COVID-19. Method: immunoSEQ multiplex PCR; TCRdb's copy keeps in-frame clones and lacks some. This table holds 97,000 or so clones, less than 95% found once. Trimming took 7 bases from V and 6 from J; bases not matched to a gene: 7. CDR1 LNHDA and CDR2 SQIVND come from the germline V gene (reference sequence). The CDR3 totals 13 residues. The TCR originated in a man in his fifties with acute or convalescent COVID-19. The sequenced sample was peripheral blood. This chain joins TRBV19 and TRBJ1-2, with 8 bases that match TRBD1. The CDR3 sequence: CASTTDRVNGYTF. Here the CDR3 DNA reads TGTGCCAGTACCACGGACAGGGTAAATGGCTACACCTTC.